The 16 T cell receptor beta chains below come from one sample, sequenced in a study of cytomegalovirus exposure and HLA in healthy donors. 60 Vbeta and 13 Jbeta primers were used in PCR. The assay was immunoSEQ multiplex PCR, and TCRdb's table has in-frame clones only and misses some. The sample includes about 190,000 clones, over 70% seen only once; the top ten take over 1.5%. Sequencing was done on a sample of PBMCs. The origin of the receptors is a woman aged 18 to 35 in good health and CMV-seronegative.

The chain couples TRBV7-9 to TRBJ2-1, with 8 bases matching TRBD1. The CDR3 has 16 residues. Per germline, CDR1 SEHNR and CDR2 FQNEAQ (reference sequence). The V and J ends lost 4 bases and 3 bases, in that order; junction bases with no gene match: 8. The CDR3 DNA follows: TGTGCCAGCAGCTCAAAAGACAGGGGCTACTACAATGAGCAGTTCTTC. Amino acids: CASSSKDRGYYNEQFF.

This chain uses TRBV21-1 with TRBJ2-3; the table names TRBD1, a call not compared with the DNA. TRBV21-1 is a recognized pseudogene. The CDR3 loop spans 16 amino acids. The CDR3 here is CASSKGADTSTDTQYF. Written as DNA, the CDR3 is TGTGCCAGCAGCAAAGGTGCAGATACAAGCACAGATACGCAGTATTTT.

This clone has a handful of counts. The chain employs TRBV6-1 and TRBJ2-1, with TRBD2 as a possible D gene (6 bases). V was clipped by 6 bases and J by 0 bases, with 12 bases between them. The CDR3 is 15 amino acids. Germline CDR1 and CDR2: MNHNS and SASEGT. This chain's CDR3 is CASREGISSYNEQFF. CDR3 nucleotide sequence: TGTGCCAGCAGGGAGGGGATTAGCTCCTACAATGAGCAGTTCTTC.

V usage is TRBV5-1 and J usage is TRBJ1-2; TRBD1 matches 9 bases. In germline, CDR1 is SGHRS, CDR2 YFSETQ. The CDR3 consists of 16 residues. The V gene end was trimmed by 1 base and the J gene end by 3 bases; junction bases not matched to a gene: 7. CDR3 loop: CASSLTTGGGYYGYTF. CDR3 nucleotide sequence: TGCGCCAGCAGCTTGACCACAGGGGGCGGGTACTATGGCTACACCTTC.

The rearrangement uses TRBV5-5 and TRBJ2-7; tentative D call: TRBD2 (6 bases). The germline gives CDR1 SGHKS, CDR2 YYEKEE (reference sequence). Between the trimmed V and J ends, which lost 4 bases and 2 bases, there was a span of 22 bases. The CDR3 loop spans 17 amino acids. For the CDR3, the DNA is TGTGCCAGCAGCCGGGCATATCACGGGGGTATCCCCTACGAGCAGTACTTC. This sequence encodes CASSRAYHGGIPYEQYF.

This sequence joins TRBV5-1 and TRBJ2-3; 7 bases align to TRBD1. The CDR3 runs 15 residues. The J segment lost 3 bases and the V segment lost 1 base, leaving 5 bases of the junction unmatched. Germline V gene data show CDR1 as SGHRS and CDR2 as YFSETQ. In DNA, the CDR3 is TGCGCCAGCAGCTTGATCGGGACAGTTACAGATACGCAGTATTTT. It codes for CASSLIGTVTDTQYF. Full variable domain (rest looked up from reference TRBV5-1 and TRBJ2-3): KAGVTQTPRYLIKTRGQQVTLSCSPISGHRSVSWYQQTPGQGLQFLFEYFSETQRNKGNFPGRFSGRQFSNSRSEMNVSTLELGDSALYLCASSLIGTVTDTQYFGPGTRLTVL.

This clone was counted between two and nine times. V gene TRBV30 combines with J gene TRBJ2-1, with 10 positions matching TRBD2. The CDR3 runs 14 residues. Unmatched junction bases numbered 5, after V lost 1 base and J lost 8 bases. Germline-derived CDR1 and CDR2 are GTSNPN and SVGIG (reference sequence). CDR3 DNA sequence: TGTGCCTGGAGTGCCGGGACTAGCGCACATGAGCAGTTCTTC. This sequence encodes CAWSAGTSAHEQFF.

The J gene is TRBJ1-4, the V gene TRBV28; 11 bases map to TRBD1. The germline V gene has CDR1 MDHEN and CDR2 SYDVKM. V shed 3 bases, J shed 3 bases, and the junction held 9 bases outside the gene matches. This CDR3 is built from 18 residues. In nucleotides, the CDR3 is TGTGCCAGCAGTTTCTCCTGGACAGGGGGCGCGGCTAATGAAAAACTGTTTTTT. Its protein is CASSFSWTGGAANEKLFF.

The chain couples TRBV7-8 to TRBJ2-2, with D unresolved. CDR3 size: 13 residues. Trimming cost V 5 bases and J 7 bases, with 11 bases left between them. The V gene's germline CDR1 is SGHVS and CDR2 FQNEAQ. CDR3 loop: CASSAREIGELFF. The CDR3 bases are TGTGCCAGCAGCGCCCGAGAGATCGGGGAGCTGTTTTTT.

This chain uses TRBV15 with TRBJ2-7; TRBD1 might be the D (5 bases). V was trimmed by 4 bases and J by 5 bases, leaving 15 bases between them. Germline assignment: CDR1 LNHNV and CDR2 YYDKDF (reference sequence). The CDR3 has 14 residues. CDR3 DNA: TGTGCCACCAGCATCGAGGCAGGGTCCCACGAGCAGTACTTC. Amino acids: CATSIEAGSHEQYF.

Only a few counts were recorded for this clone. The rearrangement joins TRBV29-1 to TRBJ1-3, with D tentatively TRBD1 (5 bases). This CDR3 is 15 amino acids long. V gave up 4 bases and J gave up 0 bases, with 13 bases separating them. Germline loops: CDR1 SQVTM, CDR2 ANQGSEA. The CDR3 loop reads CSVGGGPSSGNTIYF. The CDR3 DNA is TGCAGCGTTGGGGGGGGTCCGAGCTCTGGAAACACCATATATTTT.

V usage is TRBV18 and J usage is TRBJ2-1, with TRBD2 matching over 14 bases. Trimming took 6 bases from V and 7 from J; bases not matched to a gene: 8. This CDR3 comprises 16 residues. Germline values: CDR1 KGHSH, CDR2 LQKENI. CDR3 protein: CASSPSWTSGRNEQFF. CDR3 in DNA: TGTGCCAGCTCCCCTTCGTGGACTAGCGGGAGGAATGAGCAGTTCTTC.

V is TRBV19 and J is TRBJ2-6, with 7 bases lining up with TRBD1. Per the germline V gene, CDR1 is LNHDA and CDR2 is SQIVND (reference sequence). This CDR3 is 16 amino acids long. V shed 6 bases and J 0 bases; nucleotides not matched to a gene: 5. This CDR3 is CASRGTAASGANVLTF. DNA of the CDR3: TGTGCCAGTAGGGGGACAGCAGCCTCTGGGGCCAACGTCCTGACTTTC.

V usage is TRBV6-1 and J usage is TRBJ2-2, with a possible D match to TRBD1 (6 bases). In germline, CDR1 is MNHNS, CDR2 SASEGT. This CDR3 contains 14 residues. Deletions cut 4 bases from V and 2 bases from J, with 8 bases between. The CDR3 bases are TGTGCCAGCAGTGGACAGGAAAACACCGGGGAGCTGTTTTTT. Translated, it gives CASSGQENTGELFF.

CDR3 region: CASGLSGGSYNEQFF. The DNA for the CDR3 is TGTGCCAGCGGGTTGTCGGGGGGATCCTACAATGAGCAGTTCTTC. This chain uses TRBV27 with TRBJ2-1; TRBD2 matches 7 bases. The V segment lost 8 bases and the J segment 1 base; nucleotides outside the gene matches: 8. This CDR3 comprises 15 residues. In germline, CDR1 is MNHEY, CDR2 SMNVEV (reference sequence).

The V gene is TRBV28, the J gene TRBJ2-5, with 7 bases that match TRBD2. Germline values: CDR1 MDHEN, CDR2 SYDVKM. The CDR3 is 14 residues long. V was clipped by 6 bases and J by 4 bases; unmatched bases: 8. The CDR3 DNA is TGTGCCAGCAGACCGGGAGGCTGGGGAGAGACCCAGTACTTC. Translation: CASRPGGWGETQYF.